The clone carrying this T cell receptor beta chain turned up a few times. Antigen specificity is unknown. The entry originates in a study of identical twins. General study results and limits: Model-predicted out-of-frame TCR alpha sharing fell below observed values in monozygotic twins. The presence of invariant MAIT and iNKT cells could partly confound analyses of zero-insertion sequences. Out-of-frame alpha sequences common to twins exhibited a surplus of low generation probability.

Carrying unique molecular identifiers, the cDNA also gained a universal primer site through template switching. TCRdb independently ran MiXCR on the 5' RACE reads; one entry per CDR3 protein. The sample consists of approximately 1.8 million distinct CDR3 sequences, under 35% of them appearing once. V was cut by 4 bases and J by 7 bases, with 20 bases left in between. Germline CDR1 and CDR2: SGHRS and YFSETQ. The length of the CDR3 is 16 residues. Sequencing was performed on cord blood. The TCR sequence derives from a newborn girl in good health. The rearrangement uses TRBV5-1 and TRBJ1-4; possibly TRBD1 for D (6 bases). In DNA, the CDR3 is TGCGCCAGCAGCCTAGGGGGGAAGTATCTAGGTGAAAAACTGTTTTTT. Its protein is CASSLGGKYLGEKLFF.